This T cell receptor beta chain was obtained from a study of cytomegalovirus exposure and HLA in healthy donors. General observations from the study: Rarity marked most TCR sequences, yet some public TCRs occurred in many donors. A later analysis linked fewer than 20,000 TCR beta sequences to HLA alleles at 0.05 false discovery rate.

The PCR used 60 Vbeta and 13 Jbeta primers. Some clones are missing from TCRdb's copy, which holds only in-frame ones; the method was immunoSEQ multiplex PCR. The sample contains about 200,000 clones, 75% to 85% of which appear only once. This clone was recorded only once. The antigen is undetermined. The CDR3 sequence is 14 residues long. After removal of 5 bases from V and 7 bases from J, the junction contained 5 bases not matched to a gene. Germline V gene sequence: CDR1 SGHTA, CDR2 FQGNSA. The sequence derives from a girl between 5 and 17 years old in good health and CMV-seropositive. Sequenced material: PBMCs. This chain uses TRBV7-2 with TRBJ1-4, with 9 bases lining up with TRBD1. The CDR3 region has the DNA TGTGCCAGCAGCCCCGGGACAGGGACTGAAAAACTGTTTTTT. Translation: CASSPGTGTEKLFF.